These 27 T cell receptor beta chains were sequenced from one sample in a study of blood T cell repertoires in COVID-19. Here immunoSEQ multiplex PCR was the method, and the copy in TCRdb shows in-frame clones only, minus some. The data contain a few hundred thousand clones, 75% to 90% of them singletons. What was sequenced was PBMCs or T cells enriched from blood (not recorded which). Receptor source: a man aged 35 to 55 who had recovered from COVID-19.

The chain employs TRBV29-1 and TRBJ1-6; TRBD1 might be the D (5 bases). Germline V lookup: CDR1 SQVTM, CDR2 ANQGSEA. The V gene lost 4 bases and the J gene lost 9 bases, with 13 bases spanning the gap. The CDR3 loop spans 13 amino acids. The CDR3: CSVAIQGRSPLHF. The CDR3, as DNA: TGCAGCGTTGCCATTCAGGGTCGTTCACCCCTCCACTTT.

This clone is a singleton in its sample. The rearrangement links TRBV15 to TRBJ2-1, with TRBD2 matching over 8 bases. The CDR3 is made up of 18 amino acids. J was trimmed by 4 bases and V by 0 bases; bases with no gene match: 11. Germline V CDR1 and CDR2: LNHNV, YYDKDF (reference sequence). The CDR3 here is CATSREPASGRIYNEQFF. The CDR3 DNA reads as TGTGCCACCAGCAGAGAGCCCGCCAGCGGGAGAATTTACAATGAGCAGTTCTTC.

The V call is TRBV5-1, the J call TRBJ2-4, with TRBD1 identical over 7 bases. Germline V gene data show CDR1 as SGHRS and CDR2 as YFSETQ. This CDR3 is 20 amino acids long. The V gene end was trimmed by 0 bases and the J gene end by 0 bases; junction bases not matched to a gene: 15. This CDR3 reads CASSLALPDKGALAKNIQYF. The CDR3 DNA is TGCGCCAGCAGCTTGGCCTTGCCGGACAAGGGGGCGTTAGCCAAAAACATTCAGTACTTC.

This clone was picked up a small number of times. The sample holds other DNA sequences that translate to the same CDR3. The chain employs TRBV27 and TRBJ2-1; TRBD2 might be the D (6 bases). Germline values: CDR1 MNHEY, CDR2 SMNVEV (reference sequence). V was pared by 2 bases and J by 6 bases, with 14 bases between. The CDR3 sequence is 15 residues long. The chain's CDR3 is CASSLEPRDSNEQFF. The CDR3 DNA follows: TGTGCCAGCAGTTTAGAGCCTCGGGACTCCAATGAGCAGTTCTTC.

This clone is a singleton in its sample. The J gene is TRBJ2-7, the V gene TRBV6-4; the D gene is possibly TRBD2 (5 bases). Germline-derived CDR1 and CDR2 are MRHNA and SNTAGT. The CDR3 has 15 residues. Trimming removed 5 bases at V and 5 bases at J, with 19 bases between. The CDR3 DNA reads as TGTGCCAGCAGTTCCCGGGGAGTGGTGGGCGACGAGCAGTACTTC. Residues: CASSSRGVVGDEQYF.

This chain uses TRBV12-3 or TRBV12-4 with TRBJ1-1, with 8 bases fitting TRBD1. The V and J ends lost 4 bases and 11 bases, in that order; junction bases with no gene match: 3. The CDR3 has 11 residues. The CDR3 here is CASSSDRAAFF. The CDR3 DNA follows: TGTGCCAGCAGTTCGGACAGGGCGGCTTTCTTT.

The rearrangement joins TRBV6-5 to TRBJ2-5, with 7 bases identical to TRBD1. Germline trimming cut 0 bases from V and 9 bases from J; bases unmatched to any gene: 10. Germline CDR1 MNHEY, CDR2 SVGAGI. The CDR3 sequence is 15 residues long. CDR3 DNA: TGTGCCAGCAGTTACTCGAGGGACAGCCCAGGGGCCCAGTACTTC. As protein: CASSYSRDSPGAQYF.

Here the CDR3 DNA reads TGCGCCAGCAGCCCGGCGGGACCACAGTACGAGCAGTACTTC. Its protein product is CASSPAGPQYEQYF. This sequence joins TRBV5-1 and TRBJ2-7, with TRBD2 as a possible D gene (6 bases). V was cut by 4 bases and J by 4 bases, with 15 bases left in between. The germline V gene encodes CDR1 SGHRS and CDR2 YFSETQ. The CDR3 is 14 residues long.

In nucleotides, the CDR3 is TGTGCCAGTAGTAGCGGAGCCCTATACGAGCAGTACTTC. Amino acid sequence: CASSSGALYEQYF. The V call is TRBV19, the J call TRBJ2-7; no clear D. Germline CDR1 reads LNHDA; CDR2 reads SQIVND (reference sequence). This CDR3 has 13 residues. V gave up 4 bases and J gave up 4 bases, with 11 bases separating them.

The chain uses TRBV7-9 and TRBJ2-1; 13 nucleotides align to TRBD2. V was pared by 5 bases and J by 12 bases, with 7 bases of the junction left unmatched. The length of the CDR3 is 14 residues. The germline gives CDR1 SEHNR, CDR2 FQNEAQ (reference sequence). CDR3 residues: CASSPGLAGIGQFF. In nucleotides, the CDR3 is TGTGCCAGCAGCCCGGGACTAGCGGGAATTGGGCAGTTCTTC.

The V gene is TRBV12-3 or TRBV12-4, the J gene TRBJ1-1; no reliable D call. V was pared by 7 bases and J by 5 bases, with 14 bases between. This CDR3 contains 13 residues. CDR3: CASTRSSGTEAFF. In DNA form, the CDR3 reads TGTGCCAGCACCCGCTCCAGCGGAACTGAAGCTTTCTTT.

J is TRBJ1-6 and V is TRBV27; possible D gene TRBD1, 6 bases. Trimming left V 8 bases short and J 7 bases short, with 15 bases between. Germline V gives CDR1 MNHEY, CDR2 SMNVEV (reference sequence). This CDR3 is built from 14 residues. The CDR3 DNA reads as TGTGCCAGCCATAGGCCAGGGGTAAATTCACCCCTCCACTTT. Translating gives CASHRPGVNSPLHF.

The chain uses TRBV30 and TRBJ2-7; 8 bases fit TRBD1. Trimming took 1 base from V and 6 from J; bases not matched to a gene: 2. Germline CDR1 is GTSNPN and CDR2 is SVGIG (reference sequence). CDR3 length equals 12 residues. The CDR3 bases are TGTGCCTGGAGTGCACAGGGGGTCGAGCAGTACTTC. Translated: CAWSAQGVEQYF.

The gene calls are TRBV27 and TRBJ2-3; a weak D match, TRBD2 (6 bases). V gave up 4 bases and J gave up 3 bases, with 14 bases separating them. The CDR3 has 15 amino acids. CDR1 MNHEY and CDR2 SMNVEV come from the germline V gene (reference sequence). For the CDR3, the DNA is TGTGCCAGCAGTTGGCGCGGGACTGGAACAGATACGCAGTATTTT. This translates into CASSWRGTGTDTQYF.

This chain connects TRBV13 to TRBJ2-2; 10 bases match TRBD1. Losses at the gene ends were 5 bases for V and 7 bases for J; bases not matched to a gene: 7. Germline CDR1 reads PRHDT; CDR2 reads FYEKMQ (reference sequence). The CDR3 is 15 residues long. CDR3 nucleotide sequence: TGTGCCAGCAGCCTTGGACAGGGGGAGGACGGGGAGCTGTTTTTT. Its translation is CASSLGQGEDGELFF. The entire variable domain, with the rest obtained from reference TRBV13 and TRBJ2-2, is as follows: AAGVIQSPRHLIKEKRETATLKCYPIPRHDTVYWYQQGPGQDPQFLISFYEKMQSDKGSIPDRFSAQQFSDYHSELNMSSLELGDSALYFCASSLGQGEDGELFFGEGSRLTVL.

The V call is TRBV11-2, the J call TRBJ2-7, with no clear D. Germline V gene lookup returns CDR1 SGHAT and CDR2 FQNNGV. There are 13 residues in the CDR3. Between the trimmed V and J ends, which lost 3 bases and 3 bases, there was a span of 9 bases. The DNA for the CDR3 is TGTGCCAGCAGCTTTGGCACAAACTACGAGCAGTACTTC. Its protein product is CASSFGTNYEQYF.

CDR3 loop: CASSSTSNRRDRYNSPLHF. The CDR3 nucleotides are TGCGCCAGCAGCTCGACATCGAATCGCCGGGACAGATATAATTCACCCCTCCACTTT. The chain combines TRBV5-1 with TRBJ1-6, with 7 bases fitting TRBD1. With 3 bases clipped from V and 4 bases from J, the junction kept 16 bases outside the gene matches. CDR1 is SGHRS, CDR2 YFSETQ, per germline. The CDR3 consists of 19 residues.

Concerning this clone: Being one base from a much bigger clone, this may be a read error. This sequence joins TRBV2 and TRBJ1-1, with D possibly TRBD1 on 5 matching bases. This CDR3 has 11 amino acids. Germline V gives CDR1 SNHLY, CDR2 FYNNEI. V lost 7 bases and J lost 3, with 6 bases in between. The CDR3 sequence: CASKGDTEAFF. In DNA form, the CDR3 reads TGTGCCAGCAAAGGGGACACTGAAGCTTTCTTT.

The sample holds one count of this clone. V usage is TRBV5-1 and J usage is TRBJ2-1; the match to TRBD2 covers 12 bases. The CDR3 covers 16 residues. Trimming cost V 6 bases and J 6 bases; bases outside gene matches: 10. The germline V gene has CDR1 SGHRS and CDR2 YFSETQ. The CDR3 DNA sequence: TGCGCCAGCACTATGACGACTAGCGGGGGAACCAATGAGCAGTTCTTC. Protein product: CASTMTTSGGTNEQFF. Full variable domain (outside the CDR3, taken from reference TRBV5-1 and TRBJ2-1): KAGVTQTPRYLIKTRGQQVTLSCSPISGHRSVSWYQQTPGQGLQFLFEYFSETQRNKGNFPGRFSGRQFSNSRSEMNVSTLELGDSALYLCASTMTTSGGTNEQFFGPGTRLTVL.

The V and J genes are TRBV5-1 and TRBJ1-1; D unclear. The V gene's germline CDR1 is SGHRS and CDR2 YFSETQ. The CDR3 sequence is 13 residues long. The ends were cut back, 4 bases at V and 4 bases at J, with 11 bases in the middle. This CDR3 is CASSAGSGTEAFF. CDR3 DNA sequence: TGCGCCAGCAGCGCGGGTTCGGGCACTGAAGCTTTCTTT.

In this sample, this clone turned up a few times. The gene calls are TRBV27 and TRBJ1-4, with TRBD1 identical over 9 bases. V was pared by 5 bases and J by 6 bases, with 7 bases of the junction left unmatched. The CDR3 covers 15 residues. CDR1 is MNHEY, CDR2 SMNVEV, per germline (reference sequence). CDR3 loop: CASSLHRGHDEKLFF. CDR3 coding DNA: TGTGCCAGCAGTCTCCACAGGGGGCACGATGAAAAACTGTTTTTT.

In DNA form, the CDR3 reads TGTGCCAGCAGCCAAGCTGGCGGGGTAAACTACGAGCAGTACTTC. Protein product: CASSQAGGVNYEQYF. The chain joins TRBV3-1 (or the pseudogene TRBV3-2) to TRBJ2-7, with D tentatively TRBD2 (6 bases). This CDR3 is 15 amino acids long. V lost 1 base and J lost 3, with 13 bases in between. Germline CDR1 and CDR2: LGHDT and YNNKEL (reference sequence).

This clone was recorded only once. This sequence joins TRBV27 and TRBJ2-2; TRBD2 matches at 8 bases. This CDR3 region has 15 residues. Germline trimming cut 2 bases from V and 6 bases from J; bases unmatched to any gene: 5. Germline CDR1 reads MNHEY; CDR2 reads SMNVEV (reference sequence). CDR3 coding DNA: TGTGCCAGCAGTTTAAATAGCGGGGTCCCCGGGGAGCTGTTTTTT. Its protein is CASSLNSGVPGELFF.

CDR3 in DNA: TGTGCCAGCAGTTACAGGGGGGGTATTAATGAAAAACTGTTTTTT. Protein sequence: CASSYRGGINEKLFF. The chain recombines TRBV6-5 with TRBJ1-4, with D possibly being TRBD1 (6 bases). CDR1 is MNHEY and CDR2 is SVGAGI in the germline V gene. The CDR3 consists of 15 residues. The V and J ends lost 2 bases and 4 bases respectively, with 11 bases between them.

The gene calls are TRBV24-1 and TRBJ2-1, with D unresolved. The CDR3 loop spans 11 amino acids. CDR1 is KGHDR and CDR2 is SFDVKD in the germline V gene. Deletions cut 5 bases from V and 9 bases from J, with 7 bases between. CDR3 protein: CATSGGFEQFF. The CDR3 coding sequence is TGTGCCACCAGTGGCGGTTTTGAGCAGTTCTTC.

The chain joins TRBV10-3 to TRBJ1-1; the D is unclear. The V and J ends lost 11 bases and 0 bases respectively, with 10 bases between them. The germline V gene encodes CDR1 ENHRY and CDR2 SYGVKD. This CDR3 spans 12 amino acids. CDR3 DNA: TGTGCCTGTAGGAGTATGAACACTGAAGCTTTCTTT. Its protein product is CACRSMNTEAFF.

This chain connects TRBV30 to TRBJ1-1, with D possibly being TRBD1 (5 bases). The germline V gene encodes CDR1 GTSNPN and CDR2 SVGIG (reference sequence). The CDR3 length is 13 residues. V lost 5 bases, J lost 0 bases, and 10 bases lay in between. In DNA form, the CDR3 reads TGTGCCTGGGAGGCGGGGGTGAACACTGAAGCTTTCTTT. Encoded protein: CAWEAGVNTEAFF.